In its sample, the clone carrying this TCR beta chain was seen a few times. Antigen: not known. This CDR3 spans 14 amino acids. Trimming stripped 3 bases from V and 3 bases from J, with 8 bases between. Germline values: CDR1 LGHDT, CDR2 YNNKEL (reference sequence). The sample originates from a study of T-cell memory formation after mild COVID-19. Study-level background: TCR clusters were mostly confined to one donor each.

Overall study results and limits: Proof of SARS-CoV-2 specificity was absent for the second-wave clones that crested on day 37. Among contracting clones, CD4+ were mainly CM/EM and CD8+ enriched in EMRA.

MiXCR was run by TCRdb on the 5' RACE reads, yielding one entry per CDR3 protein. The sample yields about 390,000 distinct CDR3 sequences, 16% seen once. The receptor was isolated from a man aged 18 to 30 who had mild COVID-19 (a few samples of this study predate the infection). Cell type and time point are not known. Sequenced material: PBMCs or a T cell subset sorted from them (not recorded which). The chain employs TRBV3-1 and TRBJ2-2; D gene uncertain. CDR3 bases: TGTGCCAGCAGCCATCTCTGGGACACCGGGGAGCTGTTTTTT. Translating gives CASSHLWDTGELFF.